This T cell receptor beta chain was captured in a study of blood T cell repertoires in COVID-19. The CDR3 consists of 15 residues. Germline CDR1 PRHDT, CDR2 FYEKMQ (reference sequence). V dropped 5 bases and J dropped 4; count of bases not matched to a gene: 10. The table came from immunoSEQ multiplex PCR; TCRdb's copy has only in-frame clones and leaves some out. The sample consists of 180,000 or so clones, 90% of them appearing once. The specimen was peripheral blood. This chain joins TRBV13 and TRBJ2-7; 8 bases match TRBD2. The source is a man aged 45-60 years with acute or convalescent COVID-19. CDR3 nucleotide sequence: TGTGCCAGCAGCGCCCGGGGCAGCGGGAGTTACGAGCAGTACTTC. This sequence encodes CASSARGSGSYEQYF.